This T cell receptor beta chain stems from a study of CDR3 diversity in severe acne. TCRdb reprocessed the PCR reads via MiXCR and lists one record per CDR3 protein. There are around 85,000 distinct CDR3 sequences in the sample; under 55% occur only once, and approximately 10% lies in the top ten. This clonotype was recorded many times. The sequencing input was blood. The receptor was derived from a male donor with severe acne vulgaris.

DNA for the CDR3: TGTGCCAGCAGCATAGATGAGACCCAGTACTTC. It yields the protein CASSIDETQYF. The rearrangement links TRBV13 to TRBJ2-5, with D uncertain. The CDR3 is 11 amino acids. Germline CDR1 is PRHDT and CDR2 is FYEKMQ (reference sequence). V gave up 5 bases and J gave up 5 bases, with 6 bases separating them.